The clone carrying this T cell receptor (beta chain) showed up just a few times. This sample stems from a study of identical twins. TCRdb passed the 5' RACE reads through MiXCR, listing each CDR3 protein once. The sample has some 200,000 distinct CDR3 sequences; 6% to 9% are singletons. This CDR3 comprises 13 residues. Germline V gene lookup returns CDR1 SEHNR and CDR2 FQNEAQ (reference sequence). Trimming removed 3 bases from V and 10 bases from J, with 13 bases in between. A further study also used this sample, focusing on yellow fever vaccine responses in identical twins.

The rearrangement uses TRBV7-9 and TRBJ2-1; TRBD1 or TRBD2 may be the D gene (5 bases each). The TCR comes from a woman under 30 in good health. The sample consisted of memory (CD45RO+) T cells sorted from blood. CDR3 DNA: TGTGCCAGCAGCTTCGGGACCCACGGGGAGCAGTTCTTC. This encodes CASSFGTHGEQFF.